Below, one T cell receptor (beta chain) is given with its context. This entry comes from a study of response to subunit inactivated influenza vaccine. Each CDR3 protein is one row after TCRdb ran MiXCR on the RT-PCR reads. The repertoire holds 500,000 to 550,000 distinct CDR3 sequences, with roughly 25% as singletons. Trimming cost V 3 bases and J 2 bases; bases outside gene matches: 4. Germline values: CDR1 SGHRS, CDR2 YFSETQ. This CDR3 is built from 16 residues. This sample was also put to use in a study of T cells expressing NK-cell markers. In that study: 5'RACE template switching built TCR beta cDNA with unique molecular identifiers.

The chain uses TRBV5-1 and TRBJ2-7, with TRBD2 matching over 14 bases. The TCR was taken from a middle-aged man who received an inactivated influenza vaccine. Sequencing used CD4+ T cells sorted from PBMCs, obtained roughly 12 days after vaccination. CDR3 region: CASSYLTSGGAYEQYF. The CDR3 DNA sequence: TGCGCCAGCAGCTACCTGACTAGCGGGGGGGCCTACGAGCAGTACTTC.